This T cell receptor (beta chain) is from a study of cytomegalovirus exposure and HLA in healthy donors. Overall study results and limits: HLA alleles showed associations with some 17,000 TCR beta sequences in a later analysis, at a 0.05 false discovery rate. TRBV6-2, TRBV6-3 and some other V segments were unresolvable in 87-base-pair reads.

CDR3 length equals 14 residues. The V and J ends lost 2 bases and 0 bases respectively, with 7 bases between them. CDR1 SGHTA and CDR2 FQGNSA come from the germline V gene. A remark on this clone: The target antigen is unknown.

Healthy donors of bone marrow made up the group. The PCR contained 60 Vbeta and 13 Jbeta primers. The method was immunoSEQ multiplex PCR; TCRdb's version includes in-frame clones alone and lacks a portion of them. The table shows fewer than 250,000 clones, with about four fifths occurring only once. Sequenced: PBMCs. This chain joins TRBV7-2 and TRBJ2-5; the D is unclear. This clonotype was sampled from a woman between 50 and 59 years old in good health and CMV-seropositive. DNA of the CDR3: TGTGCCAGCAGCTTAAACGGAGACCAAGAGACCCAGTACTTC. Its translation: CASSLNGDQETQYF.